This T cell receptor (beta chain) was recorded in a study of PD-L1 blockade in urothelial cancer. Whole-study findings and limits: Patients with below-median pretreatment blood clonality survived longer.

Trimming removed 1 base from V and 6 bases from J; junction bases left unmatched: 4. The CDR3 contains 16 residues. Germline V lookup: CDR1 SGHTA, CDR2 FQGNSA. Stated time point: pretreatment peripheral blood. For this clone: The antigen remains unidentified.

TCRdb's copy holds only in-frame clones and misses some; the assay was immunoSEQ multiplex PCR. The sample includes about 33,000 clones, 84% of them seen just once. This TCR was recovered from a man in his sixties with urothelial cancer. This specimen consisted of PBMCs, obtained around atezolizumab (anti-PD-L1) treatment. This chain connects TRBV7-2 to TRBJ1-5; TRBD1 matches at 12 bases. The CDR3 spells CASSLDGTGGGQPQHF. The CDR3 DNA reads TGTGCCAGCAGCTTAGATGGGACAGGGGGCGGTCAGCCCCAGCATTTT.